The rows below give T cell receptor beta chains drawn from one sample of a study of cytotoxic CD8 clonotypes in ibrutinib-treated CLL. Sequencing was performed with immunoSEQ multiplex PCR; in TCRdb, only in-frame clones are kept and a portion is missing. The repertoire has a few thousand clones, 80% to 85% of them found once; the top ten carry 25%. The material was PBMCs, obtained before ibrutinib treatment. The receptors come from a human donor with chronic lymphocytic leukemia. The CDR3 runs from the conserved cysteine through the conserved F or W. D genes are given only for firm matches. Clone size, where shown, is once, few, many, or a class for clones that have expanded.

d_gene: TRBD1; j_gene: TRBJ2-1; v_gene: TRBV5-1; abundance: NA; CDR3aa: CASSLQGALYNEQFF; CDR3nt: TGCGCCAGCAGCTTGCAGGGGGCGCTTTACAATGAGCAGTTCTTC
d_gene: NA; j_gene: TRBJ2-2; v_gene: TRBV13; abundance: few; CDR3aa: CASSSGTGYTGELFF; CDR3nt: TGTGCCAGCAGCTCCGGGACGGGGTACACCGGGGAGCTGTTTTTT
d_gene: TRBD1; j_gene: TRBJ1-1; v_gene: TRBV6-5; abundance: NA; CDR3aa: CASSYLGGWTEAFF; CDR3nt: TGTGCCAGCAGTTACTTAGGGGGCTGGACTGAAGCTTTCTTT
d_gene: TRBD1; j_gene: TRBJ1-5; v_gene: TRBV6-1; abundance: NA; CDR3aa: CASSATGDSNQPQHF; CDR3nt: TGTGCCAGCAGTGCGACAGGGGATAGCAATCAGCCCCAGCATTTT
d_gene: NA; j_gene: TRBJ1-5; v_gene: TRBV27; abundance: NA; CDR3aa: CASRRKGDQPQHF; CDR3nt: TGTGCCAGCAGAAGGAAAGGGGACCAGCCCCAGCATTTT
d_gene: TRBD1; j_gene: TRBJ2-5; v_gene: TRBV5-1; abundance: NA; CDR3aa: CASSPRDSFVETQYF; CDR3nt: TGCGCCAGCAGCCCCAGGGACAGCTTCGTGGAGACCCAGTACTTC
d_gene: TRBD1; j_gene: TRBJ2-7; v_gene: TRBV12-5; abundance: NA; CDR3aa: CASGLVPLMSGQGLYEQYF; CDR3nt: TGTGCTAGTGGTTTGGTACCTTTAATGTCGGGACAGGGGTTGTACGAGCAGTACTTC
d_gene: NA; j_gene: TRBJ1-2; v_gene: TRBV25-1; abundance: NA; CDR3aa: CASSGGGPRVYGYTF; CDR3nt: TGTGCCAGCAGTGGGGGTGGGCCTAGGGTTTATGGCTACACCTTC
d_gene: NA; j_gene: TRBJ2-5; v_gene: TRBV4-1; abundance: NA; CDR3aa: CASSRSSQETQYF; CDR3nt: TGCGCCAGCAGCCGCTCGAGCCAAGAGACCCAGTACTTC
d_gene: TRBD1; j_gene: TRBJ1-5; v_gene: TRBV19; abundance: few; CDR3aa: CATARTGAASNQPQHF; CDR3nt: TGTGCCACCGCTAGGACAGGGGCCGCCAGCAATCAGCCCCAGCATTTT
d_gene: NA; j_gene: TRBJ2-3; v_gene: TRBV5-1; abundance: NA; CDR3aa: CASSLEGASTDTQYF; CDR3nt: TGCGCCAGCAGCTTGGAAGGGGCTAGCACAGATACGCAGTATTTT